This T cell receptor (beta chain) was identified in a study of blood T cell repertoires in COVID-19. Background on the study: Specimens from acute and convalescent COVID-19 originated in the United States, Italy and Spain. Sample material is recorded as cDNA or gDNA derived from T cells, B-cell-depleted T cells, or PBMCs.

TCRdb keeps only in-frame clones here, not all; method: immunoSEQ multiplex PCR. This sample has around 200,000 clones, with around nine tenths found just once. The V segment lost 0 bases and the J segment 6 bases; nucleotides outside the gene matches: 6. CDR3 size: 16 residues. Germline-derived CDR1 and CDR2 are LGHDT and YNNKEL (reference sequence). Sequencing was carried out using peripheral blood. This receptor was identified in a man aged 18 to 35 with active or convalescent COVID-19. J is TRBJ1-2 and V is TRBV3-1 (or the pseudogene TRBV3-2), with 11 bases aligning to TRBD1. CDR3 loop: CASSQDPVDRGHGYTF. The DNA for the CDR3 is TGTGCCAGCAGCCAAGATCCCGTGGACAGGGGGCATGGCTACACCTTC.